The clone carrying this T cell receptor (beta chain) occurred once. Produced via immunoSEQ multiplex PCR; TCRdb's table is partial and in-frame only. The table shows some 65,000 clones, with over 80% occurring only once. This sample is drawn from a study of CD4 T cells in relation to SARS-CoV-2 and coronaviruses. Unexposed donor CD4+ T cells date from about 2011-2018, before the COVID-19 pandemic. Trimming removed 6 bases from V and 3 bases from J; junction bases left unmatched: 6. The CDR3 is 15 residues long. In germline, CDR1 is SGHVS, CDR2 FQNEAQ. This TCR was sampled from a human donor in good health. The chain joins TRBV7-8 to TRBJ2-3; 10 bases match TRBD2. The sequenced material came from memory CD4+ T cells from PBMCs. For the CDR3, the DNA is TGTGCCAGCAGTGTCACTAGCGGGACGACAGATACGCAGTATTTT. This sequence encodes CASSVTSGTTDTQYF.